Below are 12 T cell receptor beta chains sequenced from a single sample in a study of sequential checkpoint blockade in melanoma. Treatment denoted: randomized to nivolumab then ipilimumab (arm A) or the reverse (arm B). Using immunoSEQ multiplex PCR, the repertoire was profiled, and TCRdb retains in-frame clones only, with some absent. Here the sample spans 2,500 to 3,500 clones, about 25% being singletons. The specimen comprised tumor tissue (inferred from file names), sampled from a patient given nivolumab and ipilimumab in sequence. The receptors here all came from a human donor with melanoma.

This clone qualifies as large. This chain links TRBV6-8 with TRBJ1-1; no definite D call. Trimming pared 2 bases from V and 6 bases from J, leaving 10 bases between. This CDR3 comprises 13 residues. Germline V lookup: CDR1 MNHGY, CDR2 SAAAGT. In DNA form, the CDR3 reads TGTGCCAGCAGTTACGCATCTATCGCTGAAGCTTTCTTT. Its translation: CASSYASIAEAFF.

This clone was seen a handful of times. J is TRBJ1-2 and V is TRBV6-8; D call uncertain. In germline, CDR1 is MNHGY, CDR2 SAAAGT. This CDR3 has 12 amino acids. Trimming took 6 bases from V and 7 from J, leaving 12 bases between them. The CDR3: CASRFGGVGYTF. CDR3 nucleotides: TGTGCCAGCAGGTTTGGAGGTGTTGGCTACACCTTC.

The chain links TRBV6-8 to TRBJ2-3; 9 positions match TRBD2. The junction had 15 bases not matched to a gene; V was cut back by 10 bases and J by 4 bases. Germline V CDR1 and CDR2: MNHGY, SAAAGT. The CDR3 contains 16 residues. The CDR3 nucleotides are TGTGCCACCAGCTCCGTGGCGGGGGGGTGGGCAGATACGCAGTATTTT. Residues: CATSSVAGGWADTQYF.

The V gene is TRBV11-3, the J gene TRBJ2-7, with 9 bases identical to TRBD2. V dropped 2 bases and J dropped 0; count of bases not matched to a gene: 8. Germline V gene sequence: CDR1 SGHNT, CDR2 YENEEA. This CDR3 has 17 amino acids. DNA of the CDR3: TGTGCCAGCAGCTTAAGGGCTAGCGGGATAAGCTCCTACGAGCAGTACTTC. Encoded protein: CASSLRASGISSYEQYF. The variable domain in full, completed from reference TRBV11-3 and TRBJ2-7, reads EAGVVQSPRYKIIEKKQPVAFWCNPISGHNTLYWYLQNLGQGPELLIRYENEEAVDDSQLPKDRFSAERLKGVDSTLKIQPAELGDSAVYLCASSLRASGISSYEQYFGPGTRLTVT.

This clone is termed medium-sized. The rearrangement links TRBV11-3 to TRBJ2-1; 14 nucleotides align to TRBD2. V dropped 3 bases and J dropped 13; count of bases not matched to a gene: 11. Germline V gene sequence: CDR1 SGHNT, CDR2 YENEEA. The CDR3 extends over 16 amino acids. CDR3 in DNA: TGTGCCAGCAGCTTTCTAGTTCGACTAGCGGGGGGGCCCCAGTTCTTC. This translates into CASSFLVRLAGGPQFF.

V and J are TRBV6-8 and TRBJ1-5; tentatively, D is TRBD1 (5 bases). Germline CDR1 MNHGY, CDR2 SAAAGT. This CDR3 has 16 residues. The germline V and J ends were trimmed by 5 bases and 0 bases, with 14 bases remaining between them. CDR3 residues: CASSNLRGDSNQPQHF. CDR3 coding DNA: TGTGCCAGCAGTAACCTAAGGGGAGATAGCAATCAGCCCCAGCATTTT.

In its sample, this clone was seen a few times. The gene calls are TRBV4-1 and TRBJ2-2; D is possibly TRBD1 (5 bases). Trimming shortened V by 4 bases and J by 5 bases, and 8 bases separated the two germline ends. In germline, CDR1 is MGHRA, CDR2 YSYEKL. CDR3 size: 13 residues. CDR3 residues: CASSPGYTGELFF. The CDR3 DNA reads TGCGCCAGCAGCCCAGGGTATACCGGGGAGCTGTTTTTT.

This clone is medium-sized by share. The chain uses TRBV11-3 and TRBJ1-1; possibly TRBD1 for D (5 bases). V shed 3 bases and J shed 1 base, with 9 bases lying between them. Germline CDR1 and CDR2: SGHNT and YENEEA. This CDR3 is built from 14 residues. The CDR3 nucleotides are TGTGCCAGCAGCTTGTCAGGACAGAACACTGAAGCTTTCTTT. As protein: CASSLSGQNTEAFF.

This clone was seen repeatedly, ten times or more. The gene calls are TRBV11-3 and TRBJ1-4; TRBD1 might be the D (5 bases). Trimming pared 5 bases from V and 7 bases from J, leaving 17 bases between. The CDR3 length is 15 residues. CDR1 is SGHNT and CDR2 is YENEEA in the germline V gene. CDR3 in DNA: TGTGCCAGCAGCCGACCGGGACCTCCCGCTGAAAAACTGTTTTTT. Translating gives CASSRPGPPAEKLFF.

This clone showed up just a few times. The V and J genes are TRBV27 and TRBJ2-7, with 7 bases lining up with TRBD1. The CDR3 is made up of 14 amino acids. J lost 0 bases, V lost 4 bases, and 3 bases had no gene match. Germline CDR1 MNHEY, CDR2 SMNVEV (reference sequence). The CDR3 region has the DNA TGTGCCAGCAGTTCGGGACAGAGCTCCTACGAGCAGTACTTC. Translating gives CASSSGQSSYEQYF.

This chain connects TRBV6-8 to TRBJ1-2, with D perhaps matching TRBD1 (6 bases). V lost 3 bases and J 8 bases, leaving 13 bases between the germline ends. Germline V CDR1 and CDR2: MNHGY, SAAAGT. The CDR3 is 13 residues long. This CDR3 reads CASSYQGNGGYTF. In DNA form, the CDR3 reads TGTGCCAGCAGTTATCAGGGGAATGGGGGCTACACCTTC.

This sequence joins TRBV15 and TRBJ2-7, with a possible D match to TRBD2 (6 bases). The V gene's germline CDR1 is LNHNV and CDR2 YYDKDF (reference sequence). The V end lost 1 base, the J end lost 3 bases, and 13 bases lay between the germline ends. The CDR3 length is 15 residues. CDR3 bases: TGTGCCACCAGCAGAGTCCGACCTAGCGACTACGAGCAGTACTTC. Its translation: CATSRVRPSDYEQYF.